The clone carrying this T cell receptor (beta chain) was seen many times. Its target is not known. This entry is derived from a study of T cells after yellow fever vaccination. Study-level background: In the case of low-cell-number fractions, SMART-Seq v4 Ultra Low Input was used for preparation. Overall study findings and caveats: CD4 and CD8 compartments shared a small share of clonotypes. FACS-sorted repertoires might harbor abundant contaminating clonotypes from the bulk population.

TCRdb analysed the 5' RACE reads with MiXCR anew, one entry per CDR3 protein. The data contain a few hundred thousand distinct CDR3 sequences, about 7.1% of them singletons. The receptor was derived from a man aged 30 to 45 who received the YFV17D yellow fever vaccine. Sample: CD4+ T cells sorted from PBMCs, taken 15 days after the yellow fever booster vaccination.

The CDR3 reads CASSWGLVADTQYF. The CDR3 DNA reads TGTGCCAGCAGTTGGGGACTAGTCGCAGATACGCAGTATTTT. This chain joins TRBV6-5 and TRBJ2-3; 8 positions agree with TRBD2. After removal of 4 bases from V and 4 bases from J, the junction contained 4 bases not matched to a gene. Germline values: CDR1 MNHEY, CDR2 SVGAGI. This CDR3 contains 14 residues.